The 29 T cell receptor beta chains given below trace back to one sample, sequenced in a study of T-cell memory formation after mild COVID-19. TCRdb re-derived calls from the 5' RACE reads in MiXCR, one entry per CDR3 protein. The data contain around 65,000 distinct CDR3 sequences, about a tenth of them seen just once; the ten biggest clones take up about 1.1%. The sequenced material came from PBMCs or a T cell subset sorted from them (not recorded which). Receptors were obtained from a man younger than 30 who had mild COVID-19 (a few samples of this study predate the infection). Cell type and time point are not known.

This clonotype was detected ten times or more. This chain joins TRBV6-2 or TRBV6-3 and TRBJ2-4; possibly TRBD1 or TRBD2 for D (6 bases each). CDR3 length equals 16 residues. The V gene's germline CDR1 is MNHEY and CDR2 SVGEGT. Trimming removed 6 bases from V and 0 bases from J, with 15 bases in between. The CDR3 bases are TGTGCCAGCAGAACGAGAGGGGGACTAGCCAAAAACATTCAGTACTTC. It specifies CASRTRGGLAKNIQYF.

This clonotype was found a few times. DNA of the CDR3: TGCAGCGTTGATTCACAGCTCTATGGCTACACCTTC. As protein: CSVDSQLYGYTF. The gene calls are TRBV29-1 and TRBJ1-2, with unresolved D. This CDR3 has 12 residues. CDR1 SQVTM and CDR2 ANQGSEA come from the germline V gene. Trimming took off 3 bases at V and 4 bases at J, with 9 bases between the two ends.

This clonotype was counted only a few times. The rearrangement links TRBV20-1 to TRBJ2-1; 12 positions match TRBD2. Germline V CDR1 and CDR2: DFQATT, SNEGSKA (reference sequence). The length of the CDR3 is 14 residues. Unmatched junction bases numbered 5, after V lost 1 base and J lost 10 bases. The CDR3 DNA is TGCAGTGCTAGAGGACTAGCGGGGGTCGAGGAGCAGTTCTTC. This codes for CSARGLAGVEEQFF.

This rearrangement joins TRBV12-3 or TRBV12-4 to TRBJ1-5; a possible D gene is TRBD1 (6 bases). Trimming removed 5 bases at V and 7 bases at J, with 15 bases between. This CDR3 spans 14 amino acids. CDR3 residues: CASSPQGRDQPQHF. CDR3 nucleotide sequence: TGTGCCAGCAGTCCACAGGGTAGGGACCAGCCCCAGCATTTT.

This clonotype was recorded a few times. V usage is TRBV7-2 and J usage is TRBJ2-7, with 9 bases aligning to TRBD2. With V trimmed by 3 bases and J by 0 bases, 6 bases remained unmatched. Germline CDR1 SGHTA, CDR2 FQGNSA. The CDR3 spans 16 residues. CDR3 protein: CASSFSRRGGSYEQYF. The CDR3 nucleotides read TGTGCCAGCAGCTTTAGTCGGCGGGGGGGCTCCTACGAGCAGTACTTC.

This clonotype showed up just a few times. The V call is TRBV6-5, the J call TRBJ2-7; a weak D match, TRBD1 (6 bases). The germline gives CDR1 MNHEY, CDR2 SVGAGI. The V end lost 10 bases, the J end lost 2 bases, and 12 bases lay between the germline ends. The CDR3 runs 12 residues. The DNA of the CDR3 is TGTGCCACAAGGAACAGGGCCTACGAGCAGTACTTC. Translation: CATRNRAYEQYF.

The chain recombines TRBV5-5 with TRBJ2-3; 8 positions match TRBD2. V gave up 3 bases and J gave up 6 bases; unmatched junction bases: 9. Germline V CDR1 and CDR2: SGHKS, YYEKEE (reference sequence). The CDR3 is made up of 15 amino acids. For the CDR3, the DNA is TGTGCCAGCAGCTCGTCGGGGGGGCCGGGGGATACGCAGTATTTT. Its translation is CASSSSGGPGDTQYF.

This clonotype was counted a few times. CDR3 in DNA: TGTGCCAGCACCGTTTTACTAGGGACAAGACAGTTCTTC. This codes for CASTVLLGTRQFF. The chain recombines TRBV6-2 or TRBV6-3 with TRBJ2-1; the D gene is possibly TRBD1 (6 bases). Trimming stripped 7 bases from V and 13 bases from J, with 20 bases between. CDR3 length: 13 residues. CDR1 and CDR2 (germline): MNHEY, SVGEGT.

This clonotype was seen many times. The V call is TRBV5-1, the J call TRBJ2-1, with 7 bases aligning to TRBD2. The germline V gene encodes CDR1 SGHRS and CDR2 YFSETQ. This CDR3 has 12 residues. V trimming: 1 base; J trimming: 12 bases; junction bases outside the gene matches: 4. The CDR3 sequence is CASSLRGDVQFF. The CDR3, as DNA: TGCGCCAGCAGCTTGCGGGGGGACGTGCAGTTCTTC.

This clonotype was detected only a few times. The J gene is TRBJ1-2, the V gene TRBV28; D gene unclear. Germline V gene lookup returns CDR1 MDHEN and CDR2 SYDVKM. CDR3 length: 13 amino acids. V lost 3 bases, J lost 8 bases, and 13 bases lay in between. CDR3 sequence: CASSLYGPGGYTF. In nucleotides, the CDR3 is TGTGCCAGCAGTTTGTACGGTCCTGGCGGCTACACCTTC.

Many counts were recorded for this clonotype. This rearrangement joins TRBV4-3 to TRBJ2-3; TRBD1 agrees at 8 bases. Germline CDR1 is LGHNA and CDR2 is YSLEER. Trimming removed 5 bases from V and 9 bases from J; junction bases left unmatched: 13. The CDR3 is made up of 15 amino acids. In nucleotides, the CDR3 is TGCGCCAGCAGCTCCTTGGACAGGGAGACACGGACGCAGTATTTT. The encoded protein is CASSSLDRETRTQYF.

This chain links TRBV7-3 with TRBJ2-2; 10 bases fit TRBD1. Germline V gene lookup returns CDR1 SGHTA and CDR2 FQGTGA. V shed 4 bases, J shed 9 bases, and the junction held 8 bases outside the gene matches. There are 15 residues in the CDR3. The CDR3 here is CASSSPGTGDRELFF. The CDR3 bases are TGTGCCAGCAGCTCCCCCGGGACAGGGGATCGGGAGCTGTTTTTT. Full variable domain (outside the CDR3, taken from reference TRBV7-3 and TRBJ2-2): GAGVSQTPSNKVTEKGKYVELRCDPISGHTALYWYRQSLGQGPEFLIYFQGTGAADDSGLPNDRFFAVRPEGSVSTLKIQRTERGDSAVYLCASSSPGTGDRELFFGEGSRLTVL.

This clonotype was seen a handful of times. The chain recombines TRBV6-2 or TRBV6-3 with TRBJ2-7, with D perhaps TRBD1 or TRBD2 (5 bases each). Germline CDR1 reads MNHEY; CDR2 reads SVGEGT. Trimming left V 6 bases short and J 9 bases short, with 27 bases between. This CDR3 has 16 residues. The CDR3 bases are TGTGCCAGCAGACTCTTTTCGACAGCCAGTGATCGGGGGCAGTACTTC. As protein: CASRLFSTASDRGQYF.

In its sample, this clonotype was seen many times. V is TRBV7-8 and J is TRBJ1-5; D gene unclear. CDR1 and CDR2 from the germline V gene are SGHVS and FQNEAQ. Trimming pared 10 bases from V and 2 bases from J, leaving 15 bases between. The CDR3 extends over 14 amino acids. The CDR3 DNA reads TGTGCCATCGGAACCCCCGGGGGCAATCAGCCCCAGCATTTT. It specifies CAIGTPGGNQPQHF. The full variable domain, completed using reference TRBV7-8 and TRBJ1-5, is GAGVSQSPRYKVAKRGQDVALRCDPISGHVSLFWYQQALGQGPEFLTYFQNEAQLDKSGLPSDRFFAERPEGSVSTLKIQRTQQEDSAVYLCAIGTPGGNQPQHFGDGTRLSIL.

V usage is TRBV18 and J usage is TRBJ2-1; D possibly corresponds to TRBD2 (5 bases). The germline V gene encodes CDR1 KGHSH and CDR2 LQKENI. Trimming shortened V by 6 bases and J by 9 bases, and 21 bases separated the two germline ends. The CDR3 covers 15 residues. The chain's CDR3 is CASSSTGIPDSEQFF. The CDR3 coding sequence is TGTGCCAGCTCGAGCACGGGGATCCCCGATTCTGAGCAGTTCTTC.

The table lists this clonotype with many counts. V is TRBV4-3 and J is TRBJ2-3; D not certain. The CDR3 totals 14 residues. The ends were cut back, 4 bases at V and 4 bases at J, with 12 bases in the middle. Germline assignment: CDR1 LGHNA and CDR2 YSLEER. CDR3 sequence: CASSRKSPPDTQYF. CDR3 coding DNA: TGCGCCAGCAGCCGCAAGAGTCCTCCAGATACGCAGTATTTT.

Comment on this clonotype: This may come from a read error, since a much larger clone is one base off. The genes are TRBV18 and TRBJ1-1, with 7 bases identical to TRBD1. The CDR3 loop spans 13 amino acids. Per germline, CDR1 KGHSH and CDR2 LQKENI. The CDR3 spells CARSPTGETEAFF. CDR3 DNA: TGTGCCAGATCACCAACAGGGGAGACTGAAGCTTTCTTT. The variable domain in full, with the rest retrieved from reference TRBV18 and TRBJ1-1, is NAGVMQNPRHLVRRRGQEARLRCSPMKGHSHVYWYRQLPEEGLKFMVYLQKENIIDESGMPKERFSAEFPKEGPSILRIQQVVRGDSAAYFCARSPTGETEAFFGQGTRLTVV.

Many counts were recorded for this clonotype. CDR3 DNA sequence: TGTGCCAGCAGTTTGGGTAGTATGAACACTGAAGCTTTCTTT. It encodes CASSLGSMNTEAFF. The rearrangement links TRBV12-3 or TRBV12-4 to TRBJ1-1; D uncertain. Trimming shortened V by 3 bases and J by 0 bases, and 8 bases separated the two germline ends. The CDR3 is 14 residues long.

This clonotype was picked up a small number of times. V usage is TRBV12-3 or TRBV12-4 and J usage is TRBJ2-7, with TRBD1 matching over 7 bases. This CDR3 is 14 amino acids long. Trimming took 3 bases from V and 3 from J; bases not matched to a gene: 5. CDR3 in amino acids: CASSFTDRDYEQYF. The CDR3 DNA sequence: TGTGCCAGCAGTTTTACCGACAGGGACTACGAGCAGTACTTC.

This clonotype was seen repeatedly, ten times or more. V gene TRBV7-2 combines with J gene TRBJ2-3, with 11 bases lining up with TRBD2. The CDR3 loop spans 15 amino acids. CDR1 is SGHTA and CDR2 is FQGNSA in the germline V gene. Trimming removed 1 base from V and 6 bases from J; junction bases left unmatched: 3. DNA for the CDR3: TGTGCCAGCAGCTTAGTGGGACTAGCGGACGATACGCAGTATTTT. This gives the protein CASSLVGLADDTQYF.

This clonotype occurred a few times. The rearrangement links TRBV5-1 to TRBJ1-5; 10 bases map to TRBD1. CDR3 length equals 15 residues. Trimming took 3 bases from V and 7 from J; bases not matched to a gene: 7. Germline CDR1 and CDR2: SGHRS and YFSETQ. The CDR3 protein is CASSSGTGASQPQHF. The CDR3 nucleotides read TGCGCCAGCAGCTCCGGGACAGGGGCTTCACAGCCCCAGCATTTT. Variable domain in full (rest from reference TRBV5-1 and TRBJ1-5): KAGVTQTPRYLIKTRGQQVTLSCSPISGHRSVSWYQQTPGQGLQFLFEYFSETQRNKGNFPGRFSGRQFSNSRSEMNVSTLELGDSALYLCASSSGTGASQPQHFGDGTRLSIL.

Only a few counts were recorded for this clonotype. The rearrangement links TRBV7-2 to TRBJ1-3, with TRBD1 identical over 7 bases. Germline loops: CDR1 SGHTA, CDR2 FQGNSA. The CDR3 totals 16 residues. The V and J ends lost 1 base and 4 bases, in that order; junction bases with no gene match: 7. The CDR3 loop is CASSLDVPGQGNTIYF. The CDR3 nucleotides read TGTGCCAGCAGCTTAGACGTCCCGGGACAGGGAAACACCATATATTTT.

This clonotype was seen ten or more times. Here the CDR3 omits its conserved ending phenylalanine or tryptophan, so a read error is the likely source. It is unclear where the CDR3 begins or ends on the DNA, so no DNA is shown, and the CDR3 is as TCRdb lists it. V is TRBV14 and J is TRBJ2-7; the listed D gene, TRBD2, was not tested against the DNA. The CDR3 length equals 13 residues, ends included. Germline loops: CDR1 SGHDN, CDR2 FVKESK. CDR3 residues: CASSHPTAGGHHI.

Here the CDR3 reads CASSGDRAYYEQYV. The CDR3 DNA sequence: TGTGCCAGCAGTGGAGACAGGGCCTACTACGAGCAGTACGTC. This chain uses TRBV25-1 with TRBJ2-7; 7 positions agree with TRBD1. This CDR3 region has 14 residues. The germline V gene has CDR1 MGHDK and CDR2 SYGVNS. With 4 bases clipped from V and 3 bases from J, the junction kept 6 bases outside the gene matches.

This clonotype was recorded many times. The chain couples TRBV7-2 to TRBJ2-5; perhaps TRBD2 as D (6 bases). Germline lookup yields CDR1 SGHTA and CDR2 FQGNSA. The CDR3 is 16 residues long. Trimming removed 3 bases from V and 1 base from J, with 15 bases in between. CDR3 sequence reads: CASSLELGRPQETQYF. CDR3 bases: TGTGCCAGCAGCTTGGAACTCGGGAGACCCCAAGAGACCCAGTACTTC.

The chain couples TRBV7-2 to TRBJ1-1; D is ambiguous. This CDR3 spans 13 amino acids. Between the trimmed V and J ends, which lost 0 bases and 4 bases, there was a span of 6 bases. Germline assignment: CDR1 SGHTA and CDR2 FQGNSA. The CDR3: CASSLARLTEAFF. The CDR3 DNA reads as TGTGCCAGCAGCTTAGCCAGGCTCACTGAAGCTTTCTTT.

This chain joins TRBV6-6 and TRBJ1-6; D gene ambiguous. CDR3 length: 12 amino acids. Between the trimmed V and J ends, which lost 7 bases and 5 bases, there was a span of 6 bases. Germline lookup yields CDR1 MNHNY and CDR2 SVGAGI (reference sequence). CDR3 residues: CASTSNNSPLHF. The DNA for the CDR3 is TGTGCCAGCACCTCGAATAATTCACCCCTCCACTTT.

The chain joins TRBV7-6 to TRBJ2-3; D gene unclear. Trimming left V 5 bases short and J 6 bases short, with 9 bases between. The germline CDR1 and CDR2 sequences are SGHVS and FNYEAQ. The CDR3 covers 12 residues. The CDR3 loop reads CASSRALDTQYF. DNA of the CDR3: TGTGCCAGCAGCCGTGCCCTGGATACGCAGTATTTT.

In its sample, this clonotype was seen many times. The chain combines TRBV4-1 with TRBJ2-5; D possibly corresponds to TRBD1 (5 bases). CDR3 length equals 15 residues. Deletions cut 5 bases from V and 2 bases from J, with 15 bases between. Germline values: CDR1 MGHRA, CDR2 YSYEKL. CDR3 residues: CASSGLGTGQETQYF. The CDR3 region has the DNA TGCGCCAGCAGCGGGCTCGGAACAGGACAAGAGACCCAGTACTTC.